The TCR beta chain described here comes from a study of T cells in Graves' hyperthyroidism and ophthalmopathy. This clonotype was seen ten or more times. The CDR3 length is 19 residues. From germline, CDR1 is MDHEN and CDR2 SYDVKM. V was cut by 3 bases and J by 0 bases, with 21 bases left in between. RNA transcripts provided the source from which TCR beta CDR3 regions were amplified. During a first-round RT-PCR of the TCR CDR3, the HTBI primer set was used. TCRdb fed the multiplex PCR reads into MiXCR, producing one record per CDR3 protein. The table records 250,000 to 300,000 distinct CDR3 sequences, about a sixth of them present only once.

The origin of this receptor is a woman between 55 and 75 years old with Graves' ophthalmopathy. The source material was blood. The chain combines TRBV28 with TRBJ1-5; unclear D gene. CDR3 nucleotide sequence: TGTGCCAGCAGTTTGAGAACAGCGTCAGTACTATATAGCAATCAGCCCCAGCATTTT. This translates into CASSLRTASVLYSNQPQHF.